Below are 25 T cell receptor beta chains sequenced from a single sample in a study of blood T cell repertoires in COVID-19. Only in-frame clones appear in the TCRdb table, and some are missing; sequencing was by immunoSEQ multiplex PCR. The profile shows more than 70,000 clones, 75% to 85% of them singletons. Sequenced: peripheral blood. These receptors were collected from a woman aged 70-85 years with acute or convalescent COVID-19.

This clone is a singleton in its sample. The J gene is TRBJ1-2, the V gene TRBV5-6, with D perhaps TRBD1 (5 bases). This CDR3 spans 15 amino acids. Trimming left V 3 bases short and J 2 bases short, with 14 bases between. In germline, CDR1 is SGHDT, CDR2 YYEEEE. For the CDR3, the DNA is TGTGCCAGCAGCTCTCTAGACAGTCTAAACTATGGCTACACCTTC. Protein product: CASSSLDSLNYGYTF.

Details on this clone: The same CDR3 also results from other DNA sequences found in this sample. The chain recombines TRBV5-1 with TRBJ1-4; TRBD1 is a possible D gene (6 bases). The germline V and J ends were trimmed by 0 bases and 4 bases, with 10 bases remaining between them. The CDR3 spans 15 residues. Looked up from germline, CDR1 is SGHRS and CDR2 is YFSETQ. CDR3 bases: TGCGCCAGCAGCTTGGGGCAGGGGAATAATGAAAAACTGTTTTTT. Translation: CASSLGQGNNEKLFF.

V gene TRBV28 combines with J gene TRBJ1-1; 7 bases map to TRBD1. The germline CDR1 and CDR2 sequences are MDHEN and SYDVKM. CDR3 size: 14 residues. V lost 3 bases, J lost 6 bases, and 7 bases stayed unmatched. CDR3 in DNA: TGTGCCAGCAGTTTTGACAGGGCCCGGGCTGAAGCTTTCTTT. It encodes CASSFDRARAEAFF.

CDR3 region: CAISEWGQGGGYTF. The CDR3 DNA sequence: TGTGCCATCAGTGAGTGGGGGCAGGGTGGTGGCTACACCTTC. The V gene is TRBV10-3, the J gene TRBJ1-2; maybe TRBD1 (6 bases). V was shortened by 1 base and J by 7 bases, with 13 bases between the two germline ends. Looked up from germline, CDR1 is ENHRY and CDR2 is SYGVKD. This CDR3 is built from 14 residues.

The chain is built from TRBV30 and TRBJ1-4; the match to TRBD1 covers 10 bases. Per germline, CDR1 GTSNPN and CDR2 SVGIG (reference sequence). The V segment lost 4 bases and the J segment 6 bases; nucleotides outside the gene matches: 2. This CDR3 contains 13 residues. DNA of the CDR3: TGTGCCTGGACCGGGACAGGGGATGAAAAACTGTTTTTT. Residues: CAWTGTGDEKLFF.

The chain links TRBV30 to TRBJ2-2; D remains unclear. Germline values: CDR1 GTSNPN, CDR2 SVGIG (reference sequence). V was clipped by 2 bases and J by 9 bases, with 10 bases between them. The CDR3 contains 12 residues. CDR3 amino acids: CAWSPPFRELFF. For the CDR3, the DNA is TGTGCCTGGAGTCCCCCCTTTAGGGAGCTGTTTTTT.

The chain recombines TRBV4-1 with TRBJ1-1; 8 nucleotides line up with TRBD1. The J segment lost 6 bases and the V segment lost 4 bases, leaving 16 bases of the junction unmatched. Germline CDR1 and CDR2: MGHRA and YSYEKL. The CDR3 contains 17 residues. The CDR3 sequence: CASSPLSLGTGRSEAFF. Here the CDR3 DNA reads TGCGCCAGCAGCCCATTGAGCCTCGGGACAGGTAGATCTGAAGCTTTCTTT.

The J gene is TRBJ2-1, the V gene TRBV3-1 (or the pseudogene TRBV3-2); 10 nucleotides match TRBD1. The junction had 3 bases not matched to a gene; V was cut back by 4 bases and J by 3 bases. CDR1 LGHDT and CDR2 YNNKEL come from the germline V gene (reference sequence). This CDR3 is built from 15 residues. Here the CDR3 DNA reads TGTGCCAGCAGCCGCGGGACAGGGGACTACAATGAGCAGTTCTTC. Protein sequence: CASSRGTGDYNEQFF.

The chain joins TRBV18 to TRBJ1-2, with no clear D. Germline V CDR1 and CDR2: KGHSH, LQKENI. V lost 2 bases and J lost 8, with 9 bases in between. The CDR3 contains 12 residues. CDR3 sequence (DNA): TGTGCCAGCTCACCAATCGAGGGCGGCTACACCTTC. Its translation is CASSPIEGGYTF.

The J gene is TRBJ2-1, the V gene TRBV2; D is perhaps TRBD1 (5 bases). CDR1 and CDR2 from the germline V gene are SNHLY and FYNNEI. The CDR3 runs to 15 residues. V lost 2 bases, J lost 6 bases, and 14 bases lay in between. The DNA for the CDR3 is TGTGCCAGCAGTGAACAGGGTAAAAGGGTCAATGAGCAGTTCTTC. It yields the protein CASSEQGKRVNEQFF.

The J gene is TRBJ2-3, the V gene TRBV5-1; 16 bases map to TRBD2. The germline V gene encodes CDR1 SGHRS and CDR2 YFSETQ. The CDR3 contains 16 residues. V lost 0 bases and J lost 9; bases outside the gene matches: 4. CDR3 nucleotide sequence: TGCGCCAGCAGCTTGGAAGGGACTAGCGGGAGGGACACGCAGTATTTT. Its translation is CASSLEGTSGRDTQYF.

V and J are TRBV19 and TRBJ1-2, with a tentative D call TRBD1 (6 bases). The V and J ends lost 5 bases and 0 bases respectively, with 13 bases between them. The CDR3 contains 15 residues. Germline values: CDR1 LNHDA, CDR2 SQIVND (reference sequence). CDR3 amino acids: CASSGRDTSNYGYTF. The CDR3 nucleotides read TGTGCCAGTAGTGGCCGGGACACTTCTAACTATGGCTACACCTTC.

J is TRBJ1-1 and V is TRBV7-8; D gene ambiguous. Germline assignment: CDR1 SGHVS and CDR2 FQNEAQ. Trimming took off 1 base at V and 3 bases at J, with 6 bases between the two ends. This CDR3 region has 13 residues. CDR3 sequence (DNA): TGTGCCAGCAGCTTAGTGGAGGACACTGAAGCTTTCTTT. Amino acid sequence: CASSLVEDTEAFF.

This clone occurred a few times. This chain uses TRBV9 with TRBJ1-4, with D perhaps TRBD1 (5 bases). The ends were cut back, 2 bases at V and 5 bases at J, with 16 bases in the middle. This CDR3 region has 16 residues. Germline values: CDR1 SGDLS, CDR2 YYNGEE. CDR3 nucleotide sequence: TGTGCCAGCAGCGTTGGGGCCCGGACACAAAATGAAAAACTGTTTTTT. Its translation is CASSVGARTQNEKLFF.

The genes are TRBV6-5 and TRBJ2-6; perhaps TRBD1 as D (6 bases). V gave up 8 bases and J gave up 4 bases, with 9 bases separating them. The CDR3 is 13 amino acids. CDR1 and CDR2 (germline): MNHEY, SVGAGI. CDR3 amino acids: CASGTPGANVLTF. CDR3 DNA: TGTGCCAGCGGGACACCCGGGGCCAACGTCCTGACTTTC.

This clone was counted only a few times. The V gene is TRBV5-6, the J gene TRBJ2-7; TRBD2 is a possible D gene (6 bases). Trimming left V 4 bases short and J 6 bases short, with 17 bases between. The CDR3 contains 14 residues. CDR1 and CDR2 (germline): SGHDT, YYEEEE. CDR3 protein: CASSPGTVVGEQYF. The DNA for the CDR3 is TGTGCCAGCAGCCCTGGGACTGTCGTCGGCGAGCAGTACTTC.

The CDR3 protein is CAIPLSQGANTGELFF. Here the CDR3 DNA reads TGTGCCATCCCGCTTAGTCAGGGCGCGAACACCGGGGAGCTGTTTTTT. This chain joins TRBV7-2 and TRBJ2-2; D possibly corresponds to TRBD1 (5 bases). CDR1 SGHTA and CDR2 FQGNSA come from the germline V gene. Trimming took off 10 bases at V and 0 bases at J, with 18 bases between the two ends. CDR3 length: 16 amino acids.

The chain employs TRBV19 and TRBJ2-3, with D possibly TRBD1 on 5 matching bases. The CDR3 runs 16 residues. The germline CDR1 and CDR2 sequences are LNHDA and SQIVND (reference sequence). Trimming removed 3 bases at V and 1 base at J, with 14 bases between. The CDR3 loop is CASSIGARVGTDTQYF. The CDR3 region has the DNA TGTGCCAGTAGTATTGGGGCTAGAGTAGGCACAGATACGCAGTATTTT.

The chain recombines TRBV6-2 or TRBV6-3 with TRBJ2-1; D may be TRBD2 (5 bases). Germline V gene lookup returns CDR1 MNHEY and CDR2 SVGEGT. Deletions cut 2 bases from V and 4 bases from J, with 12 bases between. The CDR3 sequence is 15 residues long. CDR3 bases: TGTGCCAGCAGTTACGGAGGTTCCCGTTACAATGAGCAGTTCTTC. As protein: CASSYGGSRYNEQFF.

This rearrangement joins TRBV6-2 or TRBV6-3 to TRBJ2-1, with no clear D. V was shortened by 4 bases and J by 6 bases, with 16 bases between the two germline ends. The CDR3 has 15 amino acids. Germline CDR1 is MNHEY and CDR2 is SVGEGT. The CDR3 nucleotides are TGTGCCAGCAGTTTCGGGTCAATTTGGAGCAATGAGCAGTTCTTC. Protein: CASSFGSIWSNEQFF.

This chain uses TRBV5-1 with TRBJ1-4; TRBD1 aligns across 7 bases. Per germline, CDR1 SGHRS and CDR2 YFSETQ. The V and J ends lost 4 bases and 8 bases, in that order; junction bases with no gene match: 8. CDR3 length: 14 residues. The CDR3 DNA is TGCGCCAGCAGCGTCCGGGACAGACGCGAAAAACTGTTTTTT. Translation: CASSVRDRREKLFF. The whole variable domain, filled in from reference TRBV5-1 and TRBJ1-4, reads KAGVTQTPRYLIKTRGQQVTLSCSPISGHRSVSWYQQTPGQGLQFLFEYFSETQRNKGNFPGRFSGRQFSNSRSEMNVSTLELGDSALYLCASSVRDRREKLFFGSGTQLSVL.

J is TRBJ1-2 and V is TRBV7-2; TRBD1 agrees at 8 bases. Germline V gives CDR1 SGHTA, CDR2 FQGNSA. V lost 1 base to trimming and J lost 6 bases; unmatched junction nucleotides: 4. There are 14 residues in the CDR3. The CDR3 here is CASSLGDRGNGYTF. CDR3 bases: TGTGCCAGCAGCTTAGGAGACAGGGGAAATGGCTACACCTTC.

This sequence joins TRBV12-3 or TRBV12-4 and TRBJ1-1; the match to TRBD1 covers 8 bases. The CDR3 contains 13 residues. V shed 5 bases, J shed 3 bases, and the junction held 2 bases outside the gene matches. The CDR3 DNA follows: TGTGCCAGCAGTCCAGGGGGCTACACTGAAGCTTTCTTT. Its protein product is CASSPGGYTEAFF.

The rearrangement joins TRBV10-3 to TRBJ2-7; 10 nucleotides line up with TRBD1. The germline gives CDR1 ENHRY, CDR2 SYGVKD. V lost 3 bases to trimming and J lost 5 bases; unmatched junction nucleotides: 7. CDR3 length: 15 amino acids. CDR3 protein: CAISEGRGTGDEQYF. CDR3 sequence (DNA): TGTGCCATCAGTGAAGGGCGAGGGACAGGGGACGAGCAGTACTTC.

The chain uses TRBV2 and TRBJ1-1; 10 bases line up with TRBD1. After removal of 6 bases from V and 0 bases from J, the junction contained 7 bases not matched to a gene. The CDR3 is 16 residues long. The germline V gene encodes CDR1 SNHLY and CDR2 FYNNEI. CDR3 nucleotide sequence: TGTGCCAGCAGCCCCCCGACAGGGGGCTTGAACACTGAAGCTTTCTTT. Protein product: CASSPPTGGLNTEAFF.